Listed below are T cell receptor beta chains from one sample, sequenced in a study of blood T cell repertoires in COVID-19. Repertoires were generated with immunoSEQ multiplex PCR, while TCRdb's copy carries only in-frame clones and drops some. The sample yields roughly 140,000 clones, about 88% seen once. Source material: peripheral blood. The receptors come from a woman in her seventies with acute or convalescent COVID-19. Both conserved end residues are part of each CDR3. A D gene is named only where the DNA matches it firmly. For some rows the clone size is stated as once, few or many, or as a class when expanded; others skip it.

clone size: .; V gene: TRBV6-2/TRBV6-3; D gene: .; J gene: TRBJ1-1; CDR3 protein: CASSYTGNTEAFF; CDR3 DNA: TGTGCCAGCAGTTACACGGGGAACACTGAAGCTTTCTTT
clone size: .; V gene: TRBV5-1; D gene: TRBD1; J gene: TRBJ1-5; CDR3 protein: CASSSTGGRGEPQHF; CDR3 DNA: TGCGCCAGCAGCTCGACAGGGGGCCGGGGGGAGCCCCAGCATTTT
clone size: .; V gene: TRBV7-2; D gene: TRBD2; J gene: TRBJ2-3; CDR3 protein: CASSQFGGTQYF; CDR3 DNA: TGTGCCAGCAGTCAATTCGGGGGGACGCAGTATTTT
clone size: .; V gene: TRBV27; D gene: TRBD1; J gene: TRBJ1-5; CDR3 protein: CASSPFPPGQRSNQPQHF; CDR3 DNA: TGTGCCAGCAGTCCATTCCCACCGGGACAGCGGAGCAATCAGCCCCAGCATTTT
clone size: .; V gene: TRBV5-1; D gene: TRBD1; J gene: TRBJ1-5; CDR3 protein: CASSLSSGTGDDSNQPQHF; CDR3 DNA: TGCGCCAGCAGCCTTTCTTCCGGGACAGGGGATGATAGCAATCAGCCCCAGCATTTT
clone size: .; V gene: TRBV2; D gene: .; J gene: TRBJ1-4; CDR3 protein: CASSDGVNEKLFF; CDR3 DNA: TGTGCCAGCAGTGATGGAGTTAATGAAAAACTGTTTTTT
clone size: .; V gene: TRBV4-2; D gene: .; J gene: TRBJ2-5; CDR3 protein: CASSQEAGRQETQYF; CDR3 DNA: TGTGCCAGCAGCCAAGAGGCGGGGAGGCAAGAGACCCAGTACTTC
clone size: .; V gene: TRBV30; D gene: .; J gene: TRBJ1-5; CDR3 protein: CAWSEKRVTVGQPQHF; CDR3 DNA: TGTGCCTGGAGTGAGAAACGAGTGACAGTCGGACAGCCCCAGCATTTT
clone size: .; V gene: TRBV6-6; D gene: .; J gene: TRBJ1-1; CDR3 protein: CASSYGRTNTEAFF; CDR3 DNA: TGTGCCAGCAGTTACGGGCGGACTAACACTGAAGCTTTCTTT
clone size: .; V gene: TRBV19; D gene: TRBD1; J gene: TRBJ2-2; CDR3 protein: CASTSGQGAGELFF; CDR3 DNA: TGTGCCAGTACCTCGGGACAGGGAGCCGGGGAGCTGTTTTTT
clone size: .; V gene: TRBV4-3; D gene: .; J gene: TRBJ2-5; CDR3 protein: CASSQIGGARETQYF; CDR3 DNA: TGCGCCAGCAGCCAGATTGGGGGGGCTAGGGAGACCCAGTACTTC
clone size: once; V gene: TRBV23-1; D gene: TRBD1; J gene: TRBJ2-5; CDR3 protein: CASSHRGQETQYF; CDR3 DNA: TGCGCCAGCAGTCACAGGGGGCAAGAGACCCAGTACTTC
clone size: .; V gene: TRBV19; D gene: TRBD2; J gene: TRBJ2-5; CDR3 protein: CASRLAGEETQYF; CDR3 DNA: TGTGCCAGTAGACTAGCGGGGGAAGAGACCCAGTACTTC
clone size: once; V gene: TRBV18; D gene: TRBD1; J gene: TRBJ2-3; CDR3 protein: CASSPPSWDRVLDTQYF; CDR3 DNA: TGTGCCAGCTCACCACCGTCCTGGGACAGGGTCTTAGATACGCAGTATTTT
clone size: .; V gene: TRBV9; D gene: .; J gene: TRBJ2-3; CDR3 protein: CASSVVGDRTDTQYF; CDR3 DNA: TGTGCCAGCAGCGTAGTGGGAGATAGGACAGATACGCAGTATTTT
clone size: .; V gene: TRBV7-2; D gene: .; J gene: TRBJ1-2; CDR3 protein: CASSLEPQVNYGYTF; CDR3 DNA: TGTGCCAGCAGCTTAGAACCGCAGGTCAACTATGGCTACACCTTC
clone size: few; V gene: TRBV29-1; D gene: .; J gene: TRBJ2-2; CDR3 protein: CSARDSNTGELFF; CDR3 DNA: TGCAGCGCTAGGGACTCTAACACCGGGGAGCTGTTTTTT
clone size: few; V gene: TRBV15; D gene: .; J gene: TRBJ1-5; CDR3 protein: CATSRDPRGAGAGNQPQHF; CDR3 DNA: TGTGCCACCAGCAGAGACCCTCGGGGGGCCGGAGCGGGCAATCAGCCCCAGCATTTT
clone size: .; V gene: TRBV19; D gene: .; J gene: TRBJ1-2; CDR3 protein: CASSSDTGIIYTF; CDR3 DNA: TGTGCCAGTAGTTCAGATACAGGGATTATCTACACCTTC
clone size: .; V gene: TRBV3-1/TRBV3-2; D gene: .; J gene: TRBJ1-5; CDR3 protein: CASSQGGGRGNQPQHF; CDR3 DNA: TGTGCCAGCAGCCAAGGAGGGGGAAGGGGCAATCAGCCCCAGCATTTT
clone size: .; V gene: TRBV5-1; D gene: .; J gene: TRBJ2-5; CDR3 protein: CASSLGQGGETQYF; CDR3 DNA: TGCGCCAGCAGCTTGGGTCAAGGGGGAGAGACCCAGTACTTC
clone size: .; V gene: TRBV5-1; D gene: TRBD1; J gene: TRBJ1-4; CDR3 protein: CASSSDRAKANEKLFF; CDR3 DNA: TGCGCCAGCAGCTCGGACAGGGCCAAGGCTAATGAAAAACTGTTTTTT
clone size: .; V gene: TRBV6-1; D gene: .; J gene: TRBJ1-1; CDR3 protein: CASSEYSGNTEAFF; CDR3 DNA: TGTGCCAGCAGTGAGTATAGTGGGAACACTGAAGCTTTCTTT
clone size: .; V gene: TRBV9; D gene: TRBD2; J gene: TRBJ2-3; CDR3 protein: CASSVTSAASTDTQYF; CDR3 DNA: TGTGCCAGCAGCGTTACTAGCGCGGCTAGCACAGATACGCAGTATTTT
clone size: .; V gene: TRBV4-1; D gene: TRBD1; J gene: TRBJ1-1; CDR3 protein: CASSQPQGGYTEAFF; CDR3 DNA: TGCGCCAGCAGCCAACCACAGGGGGGGTACACTGAAGCTTTCTTT
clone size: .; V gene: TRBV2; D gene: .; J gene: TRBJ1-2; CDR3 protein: CASSEEGRETSRGYTF; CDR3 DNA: TGTGCCAGCAGTGAAGAAGGGAGGGAAACCTCTCGGGGCTACACCTTC
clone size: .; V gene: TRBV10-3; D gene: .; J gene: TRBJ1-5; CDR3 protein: CAISVSDSPNQPQHF; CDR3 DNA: TGTGCCATCAGTGTCTCCGACAGTCCAAATCAGCCCCAGCATTTT
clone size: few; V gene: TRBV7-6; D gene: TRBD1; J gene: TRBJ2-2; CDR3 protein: CASSPGQDETGELFF; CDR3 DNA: TGTGCCAGCAGCCCGGGACAGGACGAGACCGGGGAGCTGTTTTTT
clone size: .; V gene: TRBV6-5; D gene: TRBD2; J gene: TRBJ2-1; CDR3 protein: CASRPGEGHEQFF; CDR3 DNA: TGTGCCAGCAGGCCGGGGGAGGGCCATGAGCAGTTCTTC
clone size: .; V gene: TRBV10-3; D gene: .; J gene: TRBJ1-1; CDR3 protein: CAIRAETEAFF; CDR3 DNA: TGTGCCATCAGAGCGGAGACTGAAGCTTTCTTT
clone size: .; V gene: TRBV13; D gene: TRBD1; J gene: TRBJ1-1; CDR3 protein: CASSSTGAYTEAFF; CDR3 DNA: TGTGCCAGCAGCTCTACAGGGGCCTACACTGAAGCTTTCTTT
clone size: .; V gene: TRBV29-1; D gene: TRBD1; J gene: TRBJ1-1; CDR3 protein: CSGDRGTEAFF; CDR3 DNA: TGCAGCGGTGACAGGGGCACTGAAGCTTTCTTT
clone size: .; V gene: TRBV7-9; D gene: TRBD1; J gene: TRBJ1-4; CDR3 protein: CASSTRQGSGEKLFF; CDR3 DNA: TGTGCCAGCAGCACCCGACAGGGGAGTGGTGAAAAACTGTTTTTT
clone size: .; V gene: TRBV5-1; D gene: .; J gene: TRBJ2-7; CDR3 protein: CASSLAVTGIYEQYF; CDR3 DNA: TGCGCCAGCAGTCTTGCGGTTACAGGAATCTACGAGCAGTACTTC
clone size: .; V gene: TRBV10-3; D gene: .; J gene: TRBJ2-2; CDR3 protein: CAISLERWGRNTGELFF; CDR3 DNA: TGTGCCATCAGCCTAGAGAGGTGGGGCCGGAACACCGGGGAGCTGTTTTTT
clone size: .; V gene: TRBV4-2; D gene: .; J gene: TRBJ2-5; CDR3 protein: CASSQGIWGESETQYF; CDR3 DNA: TGTGCCAGCAGCCAAGGAATATGGGGGGAATCGGAGACCCAGTACTTC
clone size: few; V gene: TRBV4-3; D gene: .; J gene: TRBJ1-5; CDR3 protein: CASSQELPGIGGQPQHF; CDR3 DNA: TGCGCCAGCAGCCAAGAGTTACCAGGGATAGGGGGTCAGCCCCAGCATTTT